This is a list of T cell receptor beta chains from one sample in a study of beta chain features in type 1 diabetes. Sequenced by immunoSEQ multiplex PCR; TCRdb stores in-frame clones only, minus some. The table includes around 300,000 clones, roughly 9.6% detected once. The specimen sequenced was naive CD4+ T cells from blood. These receptors were obtained from a woman aged 30 to 39 in good health. Both conserved end residues are part of each CDR3. The order of the fields is clone size, D gene, J gene, V gene, CDR3 protein, CDR3 DNA. The D gene is left open where the match is weak. Part of the rows lack a size; the others show once, few, many or a class for expanded clones.

abundance: .
d_gene: .
j_gene: TRBJ2-5
v_gene: TRBV6-5
CDR3aa: CASSFQGLEQETQYF
CDR3nt: TGTGCCAGCAGTTTTCAGGGGTTAGAGCAAGAGACCCAGTACTTC

abundance: few
d_gene: TRBD2
j_gene: TRBJ2-2
v_gene: TRBV4-2
CDR3aa: CASSQAPLAANTGELFF
CDR3nt: TGTGCCAGCAGCCAAGCACCGCTAGCGGCGAACACCGGGGAGCTGTTTTTT

abundance: few
d_gene: .
j_gene: TRBJ2-5
v_gene: TRBV27
CDR3aa: CASSSRPLPGETQYF
CDR3nt: TGTGCCAGCAGTTCCAGACCCCTCCCGGGGGAGACCCAGTACTTC

abundance: few
d_gene: .
j_gene: TRBJ2-4
v_gene: TRBV5-6
CDR3aa: CASSLGGPLAKNIQYF
CDR3nt: TGTGCCAGCAGCCTAGGCGGGCCGCTAGCCAAAAACATTCAGTACTTC

abundance: .
d_gene: .
j_gene: TRBJ2-7
v_gene: TRBV4-3
CDR3aa: CASSQVGASLGHEQYF
CDR3nt: TGCGCCAGCAGCCAGGTTGGGGCCAGCCTGGGGCACGAGCAGTACTTC

abundance: .
d_gene: .
j_gene: TRBJ2-1
v_gene: TRBV9
CDR3aa: CASSSGSSSYNEQFF
CDR3nt: TGTGCCAGCTCCAGCGGGTCGAGCTCCTACAATGAGCAGTTCTTC

abundance: .
d_gene: .
j_gene: TRBJ1-1
v_gene: TRBV5-1
CDR3aa: CASSLQVGLNTEAFF
CDR3nt: TGCGCCAGCAGCTTACAGGTAGGGTTGAACACTGAAGCTTTCTTT

abundance: few
d_gene: TRBD2
j_gene: TRBJ2-1
v_gene: TRBV28
CDR3aa: CASSPTSASYNEQFF
CDR3nt: TGTGCCAGCAGCCCTACTAGCGCATCCTACAATGAGCAGTTCTTC

abundance: .
d_gene: .
j_gene: TRBJ2-7
v_gene: TRBV9
CDR3aa: CASSVAREPWNEQYF
CDR3nt: TGTGCCAGCAGCGTAGCACGGGAACCTTGGAACGAGCAGTACTTC

abundance: .
d_gene: TRBD2
j_gene: TRBJ2-2
v_gene: TRBV5-1
CDR3aa: CASSLERENTGELFF
CDR3nt: TGCGCCAGCAGCTTGGAGCGGGAGAACACCGGGGAGCTGTTTTTT

abundance: few
d_gene: .
j_gene: TRBJ2-7
v_gene: TRBV15
CDR3aa: CATSRDGGPREQYF
CDR3nt: TGTGCCACCAGCAGAGACGGGGGGCCGAGAGAGCAGTACTTC

abundance: .
d_gene: .
j_gene: TRBJ2-7
v_gene: TRBV7-9
CDR3aa: CASSFSAYEQYF
CDR3nt: TGTGCCAGCAGCTTCTCAGCCTACGAGCAGTACTTC

abundance: few
d_gene: .
j_gene: TRBJ2-2
v_gene: TRBV4-1
CDR3aa: CASSQSAAANGELFF
CDR3nt: TGCGCCAGCAGCCAAAGTGCCGCGGCGAATGGGGAGCTGTTTTTT

abundance: few
d_gene: TRBD2
j_gene: TRBJ2-2
v_gene: TRBV7-3
CDR3aa: CASSYVAGGETGELFF
CDR3nt: TGTGCCAGCAGCTATGTAGCGGGAGGTGAAACCGGGGAGCTGTTTTTT

abundance: .
d_gene: .
j_gene: TRBJ2-7
v_gene: TRBV7-2
CDR3aa: CASSLGQVVGYEQYF
CDR3nt: TGTGCCAGCAGCTTAGGACAGGTAGTCGGTTACGAGCAGTACTTC

abundance: few
d_gene: TRBD2
j_gene: TRBJ2-7
v_gene: TRBV7-7
CDR3aa: CAVGSGASGDYEQYF
CDR3nt: TGTGCTGTCGGTTCCGGGGCTAGCGGGGATTACGAGCAGTACTTC

abundance: .
d_gene: TRBD2
j_gene: TRBJ2-7
v_gene: TRBV28
CDR3aa: CASRGTSGDSYEQYF
CDR3nt: TGTGCCAGCAGGGGGACTAGCGGGGATTCCTACGAGCAGTACTTC

abundance: few
d_gene: TRBD1
j_gene: TRBJ1-4
v_gene: TRBV29-1
CDR3aa: CSVGRDRIGEKLFF
CDR3nt: TGCAGCGTCGGTCGGGACAGGATTGGTGAAAAACTGTTTTTT